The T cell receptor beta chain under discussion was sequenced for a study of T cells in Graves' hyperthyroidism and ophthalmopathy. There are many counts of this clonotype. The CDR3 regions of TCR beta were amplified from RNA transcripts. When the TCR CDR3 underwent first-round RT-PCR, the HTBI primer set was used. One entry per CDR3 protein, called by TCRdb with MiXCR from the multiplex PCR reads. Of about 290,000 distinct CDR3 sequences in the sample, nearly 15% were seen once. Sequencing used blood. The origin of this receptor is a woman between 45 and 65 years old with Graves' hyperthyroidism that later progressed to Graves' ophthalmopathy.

The CDR3 DNA sequence: TGCGCCAGCAGCCCCATGGGGGCGAACACTGAAGCTTTCTTT. This codes for CASSPMGANTEAFF. This sequence joins TRBV5-1 and TRBJ1-1, with a tentative D call TRBD1 (6 bases). Trimming pared 4 bases from V and 1 base from J, leaving 11 bases between. Germline V gene lookup returns CDR1 SGHRS and CDR2 YFSETQ. CDR3 length equals 14 residues.